One sample yielded the 11 T cell receptor beta chains listed below, sequenced in a study of early T cells in non-severe SARS-CoV-2 infection. TCRdb independently ran MiXCR on the 5' RACE reads; one entry per CDR3 protein. The sample has 55,000 to 75,000 distinct CDR3 sequences; under 10% are singletons. The sample comprised whole blood. These receptors were taken from an adult who was a healthcare worker with PCR-confirmed SARS-CoV-2 infection or an uninfected control (not recorded which).

This clonotype was recorded at least ten times. The rearrangement joins TRBV7-6 to TRBJ2-7, with D perhaps matching TRBD1 or TRBD2 (5 bases each). The ends were cut back, 3 bases at V and 6 bases at J, with 9 bases in the middle. Germline V gene data show CDR1 as SGHVS and CDR2 as FNYEAQ. The CDR3 runs 12 residues. This CDR3 is CASSFQRGEQYF. Here the CDR3 DNA reads TGTGCCAGCAGCTTCCAGAGGGGCGAGCAGTACTTC.

This clonotype has ten or more counts. The chain employs TRBV18 and TRBJ2-7; 8 bases map to TRBD1. This CDR3 comprises 16 residues. Per the germline V gene, CDR1 is KGHSH and CDR2 is LQKENI. Trimming at V came to 2 bases and at J to 0 bases, leaving 6 bases not matched to a gene. The CDR3 coding sequence is TGTGCCAGCTCACCAGGGCGGGACAGGAGCTCCTACGAGCAGTACTTC. Its translation is CASSPGRDRSSYEQYF.

The sample holds many counts of this clonotype. The chain links TRBV20-1 to TRBJ2-1; D possibly corresponds to TRBD2 (6 bases). This CDR3 comprises 14 residues. Trimming removed 5 bases at V and 2 bases at J, with 13 bases between. The germline V gene encodes CDR1 DFQATT and CDR2 SNEGSKA (reference sequence). CDR3 sequence (DNA): TGCAGTGCTCTCCGACTAGGACCCTACAATGAGCAGTTCTTC. Translation gives CSALRLGPYNEQFF.

The chain joins TRBV18 to TRBJ2-1; a possible D gene is TRBD2 (6 bases). V was shortened by 3 bases and J by 9 bases, with 12 bases between the two germline ends. Germline CDR1 is KGHSH and CDR2 is LQKENI. This CDR3 has 13 residues. CDR3 loop: CASSPAGPGEQFF. DNA for the CDR3: TGTGCCAGCTCACCGGCGGGACCCGGTGAGCAGTTCTTC. The full variable domain, rest sourced from reference TRBV18 and TRBJ2-1, is NAGVMQNPRHLVRRRGQEARLRCSPMKGHSHVYWYRQLPEEGLKFMVYLQKENIIDESGMPKERFSAEFPKEGPSILRIQQVVRGDSAAYFCASSPAGPGEQFFGPGTRLTVL.

This clonotype has more than one count but fewer than ten. One end of the junction does not line up with germline, which may come from a read error. The rearrangement uses TRBV20-1 and TRBJ2-7; D is possibly TRBD1 (6 bases). The CDR3 runs 14 residues. CDR1 is DFQATT, CDR2 SNEGSKA, per germline (reference sequence). CDR3 protein: CSCERPGVGYEQYF. The CDR3 DNA sequence: TGCAGCTGCGAGAGGCCAGGGGTAGGCTACGAGCAGTACTTT.

This clonotype occurred a few times. The V and J genes are TRBV6-5 and TRBJ2-1; the D is unclear. The CDR3 has 14 residues. Trimming stripped 8 bases from V and 0 bases from J, with 11 bases between. Germline assignment: CDR1 MNHEY and CDR2 SVGAGI. DNA for the CDR3: TGTGCCAGCCGAGACCGAAGCTCCTACAATGAGCAGTTCTTC. Its translation: CASRDRSSYNEQFF.

The chain has TRBV6-1 and TRBJ2-7, with D possibly matching TRBD1 (6 bases). The V end was cut by 7 bases, the J end by 5 bases, with 18 bases between. This CDR3 has 14 amino acids. Germline V gene sequence: CDR1 MNHNS, CDR2 SASEGT. In nucleotides, the CDR3 is TGTGCCAGCACCTTAGGGGGTAGTCTCCACGAGCAGTACTTC. It is translated as CASTLGGSLHEQYF.

This clonotype was recorded many times. V usage is TRBV13 and J usage is TRBJ1-1; D may be TRBD1 (6 bases). There are 17 residues in the CDR3. The germline gives CDR1 PRHDT, CDR2 FYEKMQ (reference sequence). The V gene lost 4 bases and the J gene lost 1 base, with 19 bases spanning the gap. The CDR3 reads CASSWPGQRGRNTEAFF. In DNA form, the CDR3 reads TGTGCCAGCAGCTGGCCGGGACAACGAGGAAGGAACACTGAAGCTTTCTTT.

The rearrangement joins TRBV7-6 to TRBJ2-5; D may be TRBD2 (6 bases). The CDR3 sequence is 14 residues long. Trimming removed 4 bases from V and 6 bases from J, with 15 bases in between. Germline V gene data show CDR1 as SGHVS and CDR2 as FNYEAQ. The CDR3: CASSSLGLTQTQYF. CDR3 bases: TGTGCCAGCAGCTCCCTGGGACTTACTCAGACCCAGTACTTC.

The chain links TRBV4-1 to TRBJ1-4; no definite D call. This CDR3 has 16 residues. Trimming removed 4 bases at V and 0 bases at J, with 12 bases between. Germline V gene sequence: CDR1 MGHRA, CDR2 YSYEKL. This CDR3 is CASSPRSAATNEKLFF. CDR3 in DNA: TGCGCCAGCAGCCCCAGGTCGGCAGCAACTAATGAAAAACTGTTTTTT.

This clonotype was found many times. This chain links TRBV18 with TRBJ2-3, with 16 bases identical to TRBD2. Germline trimming cut 3 bases from V and 2 bases from J; bases unmatched to any gene: 2. Germline loops: CDR1 KGHSH, CDR2 LQKENI. The CDR3 has 17 amino acids. CDR3 region: CASSPGLAGGSTDTQYF. The CDR3 DNA sequence: TGTGCCAGCTCACCGGGACTAGCGGGAGGGTCCACAGATACGCAGTATTTT.